This entry lists 20 T cell receptor beta chains sequenced from one sample in a study of siplizumab effects on memory and regulatory T cells. Generated by immunoSEQ multiplex PCR, the TCRdb table keeps only in-frame clones and is missing some. The sample holds about 91,000 clones, 95% to 97% seen once. Sequenced material: naive CD4+ T cells sorted from blood. The receptor set was obtained from a human donor in good health.

This chain uses TRBV7-2 with TRBJ2-5; D possibly matches TRBD1 or TRBD2 (6 bases each). Germline V gene data show CDR1 as SGHTA and CDR2 as FQGNSA. Trimming shortened V by 1 base and J by 5 bases, and 14 bases separated the two germline ends. The CDR3 covers 15 residues. CDR3 nucleotides: TGTGCCAGCAGCTTAGTTACGGGGGCGGGGGAGACCCAGTACTTC. It is translated as CASSLVTGAGETQYF.

The chain has TRBV28 and TRBJ1-2, with no clear D. Germline V gene lookup returns CDR1 MDHEN and CDR2 SYDVKM. This CDR3 is built from 11 residues. Between the trimmed V and J ends, which lost 6 bases and 2 bases, there was a span of 4 bases. CDR3 sequence: CASRQNYGYTF. In nucleotides, the CDR3 is TGTGCCAGCAGACAGAACTATGGCTACACCTTC.

The rearrangement links TRBV28 to TRBJ2-7; 8 bases map to TRBD1. The CDR3 length is 16 residues. The J segment lost 3 bases and the V segment lost 5 bases, leaving 12 bases of the junction unmatched. Germline V gives CDR1 MDHEN, CDR2 SYDVKM. CDR3 nucleotide sequence: TGTGCCAGCAGTGTCCCAGGGGGCTATGGAAACTACGAGCAGTACTTC. Translated: CASSVPGGYGNYEQYF.

The gene calls are TRBV7-9 and TRBJ1-4, with unresolved D. With 1 base removed from V and 7 bases from J, the gap between germline ends came to 4 bases. Germline V gene data show CDR1 as SEHNR and CDR2 as FQNEAQ (reference sequence). The CDR3 spans 12 residues. CDR3: CASSLVGEKLFF. In DNA form, the CDR3 reads TGTGCCAGCAGCTTAGTTGGTGAAAAACTGTTTTTT.

This chain joins TRBV28 and TRBJ2-5; D might be TRBD2 (5 bases). V shed 6 bases and J shed 4 bases, with 15 bases lying between them. The CDR3 totals 14 residues. Germline CDR1 is MDHEN and CDR2 is SYDVKM. The CDR3 reads CASRPMRAPETQYF. In nucleotides, the CDR3 is TGTGCCAGCAGACCGATGAGGGCCCCAGAGACCCAGTACTTC. Full variable domain (outside the CDR3, taken from reference TRBV28 and TRBJ2-5): DVKVTQSSRYLVKRTGEKVFLECVQDMDHENMFWYRQDPGLGLRLIYFSYDVKMKEKGDIPEGYSVSREKKERFSLILESASTNQTSMYLCASRPMRAPETQYFGPGTRLLVL.

The V and J genes are TRBV2 and TRBJ2-7, with a tentative D call TRBD2 (5 bases). CDR1 is SNHLY and CDR2 is FYNNEI in the germline V gene. Trimming shortened V by 6 bases and J by 4 bases, and 10 bases separated the two germline ends. CDR3 length equals 12 residues. The CDR3 here is CASSTSAYEQYF. The CDR3 DNA reads as TGTGCCAGCAGCACTAGTGCTTACGAGCAGTACTTC.

This chain links TRBV7-9 with TRBJ1-5, with TRBD1 identical over 8 bases. V shed 4 bases and J 4 bases; nucleotides not matched to a gene: 3. The V gene's germline CDR1 is SEHNR and CDR2 FQNEAQ (reference sequence). CDR3 length equals 14 residues. CDR3 coding DNA: TGTGCCAGCAGCTCGGACAGGGATAATCAGCCCCAGCATTTT. It is translated as CASSSDRDNQPQHF.

V gene TRBV30 combines with J gene TRBJ2-5, with D possibly being TRBD1 or TRBD2 (6 bases each). The germline V gene has CDR1 GTSNPN and CDR2 SVGIG (reference sequence). V dropped 4 bases and J dropped 3 bases, with 15 bases sitting between them. The CDR3 runs to 14 residues. CDR3 in amino acids: CAWNRRDIKETQYF. The CDR3 nucleotides are TGTGCCTGGAATAGGAGGGACATAAAAGAGACCCAGTACTTC.

The gene calls are TRBV10-2 and TRBJ1-2; 11 nucleotides agree with TRBD1. V lost 6 bases, J lost 4 bases, and 7 bases stayed unmatched. The CDR3 consists of 15 residues. The germline CDR1 and CDR2 sequences are WSHSY and SAAADI. The CDR3 loop is CASRPGTGGPYGYTF. For the CDR3, the DNA is TGCGCCAGCAGGCCCGGGACAGGGGGTCCCTATGGCTACACCTTC.

This chain uses TRBV10-3 with TRBJ1-2, with D perhaps matching TRBD1 (5 bases). CDR3 length equals 13 residues. The V gene lost 4 bases and the J gene lost 2 bases, with 8 bases spanning the gap. Germline V gene data show CDR1 as ENHRY and CDR2 as SYGVKD. CDR3 in DNA: TGTGCCATCAGTGCAGGGATAAACTATGGCTACACCTTC. Its translation is CAISAGINYGYTF.

The V and J genes are TRBV7-3 and TRBJ2-1; the match to TRBD2 covers 11 bases. Per the germline V gene, CDR1 is SGHTA and CDR2 is FQGTGA. V shed 1 base, J shed 5 bases, and the junction held 4 bases outside the gene matches. This CDR3 spans 16 amino acids. CDR3 loop: CASSLMPSGGHNEQFF. CDR3 sequence (DNA): TGTGCCAGCAGCTTAATGCCTAGCGGGGGGCACAATGAGCAGTTCTTC.

Turning to this clone: Sequence at one end of the junction differs from germline and may be a read error. Different DNA sequences within this sample yield the same CDR3. The chain combines TRBV6-5 with TRBJ1-5; D call uncertain. This CDR3 has 13 amino acids. Germline V gene lookup returns CDR1 MNHEY and CDR2 SVGAGI. CDR3 sequence: CASSMVSNQPQHF. As DNA, the CDR3 is TGTGCCAGCAGTATGGTTAGCAATCAGCCTCAGCATTTT.

The gene calls are TRBV19 and TRBJ1-5; 7 bases agree with TRBD1. V lost 10 bases and J lost 0; bases outside the gene matches: 15. The germline V gene has CDR1 LNHDA and CDR2 SQIVND (reference sequence). The CDR3 length is 17 residues. The DNA of the CDR3 is TGTGCCACCGATAGACAGGGCCGGTTATATAGCAATCAGCCCCAGCATTTT. It yields the protein CATDRQGRLYSNQPQHF. Combining the CDR3 with reference TRBV19 and TRBJ1-5 gives the whole variable domain DGGITQSPKYLFRKEGQNVTLSCEQNLNHDAMYWYRQDPGQGLRLIYYSQIVNDFQKGDIAEGYSVSREKKESFPLTVTSAQKNPTAFYLCATDRQGRLYSNQPQHFGDGTRLSIL.

The rearrangement links TRBV29-1 to TRBJ1-1; D not resolved. This CDR3 region has 14 residues. Looked up from germline, CDR1 is SQVTM and CDR2 is ANQGSEA. Trimming pared 4 bases from V and 1 base from J, leaving 13 bases between. The CDR3 loop reads CSVVGRIRNTEAFF. Written as DNA, the CDR3 is TGCAGCGTTGTTGGAAGAATACGGAACACTGAAGCTTTCTTT.

The chain employs TRBV6-5 and TRBJ2-2; D is uncertain. The CDR3 is 12 amino acids. The V end was cut by 7 bases, the J end by 4 bases, with 7 bases between. Germline CDR1 reads MNHEY; CDR2 reads SVGAGI. The CDR3 DNA reads as TGTGCCAGCACCGCGGCCACCGGGGAGCTGTTTTTT. It yields the protein CASTAATGELFF.

This clone was found once. J is TRBJ2-6 and V is TRBV5-4, with TRBD1 identical over 11 bases. V lost 1 base and J lost 4; bases outside the gene matches: 7. This CDR3 is built from 18 residues. Germline values: CDR1 SGHNT, CDR2 YYREEE (reference sequence). As DNA, the CDR3 is TGTGCCAGCAGCTTGAGGGACAGGGGGACTGGAGGGGCCAACGTCCTGACTTTC. It specifies CASSLRDRGTGGANVLTF.

In nucleotides, the CDR3 is TGTGCCAGCAGCCCGAGATTGGGTAACACCGGGGAGCTGTTTTTT. As protein: CASSPRLGNTGELFF. The genes are TRBV5-4 and TRBJ2-2, with unresolved D. Looked up from germline, CDR1 is SGHNT and CDR2 is YYREEE (reference sequence). The CDR3 covers 15 residues. With 4 bases removed from V and 2 bases from J, the gap between germline ends came to 12 bases. The whole variable domain, remainder taken from reference TRBV5-4 and TRBJ2-2, is ETGVTQSPTHLIKTRGQQVTLRCSSQSGHNTVSWYQQALGQGPQFIFQYYREEENGRGNFPPRFSGLQFPNYSSELNVNALELDDSALYLCASSPRLGNTGELFFGEGSRLTVL.

V usage is TRBV6-5 and J usage is TRBJ2-7, with D maybe TRBD2 (5 bases). Trimming stripped 8 bases from V and 3 bases from J, with 11 bases between. This CDR3 has 12 amino acids. Germline values: CDR1 MNHEY, CDR2 SVGAGI. The CDR3 bases are TGTGCCAGCGGGCCGGGAAGCTACGAGCAGTACTTC. Translating gives CASGPGSYEQYF.

This chain uses TRBV12-5 with TRBJ1-5; TRBD1 might be the D (5 bases). The V gene's germline CDR1 is LGHNT and CDR2 FRNRAP. The CDR3 contains 18 residues. With 5 bases removed from V and 0 bases from J, the gap between germline ends came to 20 bases. The CDR3 spells CASGQQNPRDYSNQPQHF. The CDR3 bases are TGTGCTAGTGGTCAGCAAAATCCCAGGGATTATAGCAATCAGCCCCAGCATTTT.

The chain combines TRBV6-1 with TRBJ1-2; D unclear. Germline V gene data show CDR1 as MNHNS and CDR2 as SASEGT. V gave up 10 bases and J gave up 7 bases, with 19 bases separating them. The CDR3 has 13 amino acids. The CDR3 DNA reads as TGTGCCATCACGGCCGGGAAATTCGGTGGCTACACCTTC. The encoded protein is CAITAGKFGGYTF.